Listed here are 27 T cell receptor beta chains from one sample, sequenced in a study of cytomegalovirus exposure and HLA in healthy donors. This PCR relied on a set of 60 Vbeta primers and 13 Jbeta primers. The method was immunoSEQ multiplex PCR; TCRdb's version includes in-frame clones alone and lacks a portion of them. The repertoire has approximately 110,000 clones, roughly 69% of them found once; the top ten carry approximately 8.2%. Sequencing was performed on PBMCs. The origin of the receptors is a woman between 40 and 50 years old in good health and CMV-seropositive.

This chain connects TRBV5-1 to TRBJ1-2, with D perhaps TRBD1 (6 bases). Trimming shortened V by 4 bases and J by 3 bases, and 13 bases separated the two germline ends. The CDR3 has 14 amino acids. Germline V gives CDR1 SGHRS, CDR2 YFSETQ. In DNA form, the CDR3 reads TGCGCCAGCAGCCGGCAGGGGCCAGACTATGGCTACACCTTC. It yields the protein CASSRQGPDYGYTF.

The rearrangement joins TRBV4-1 to TRBJ1-2; D ambiguous. The germline CDR1 and CDR2 sequences are MGHRA and YSYEKL. This CDR3 is built from 14 residues. V was clipped by 1 base and J by 4 bases, with 10 bases between them. This CDR3 reads CASSQGSAAYGYTF. For the CDR3, the DNA is TGCGCCAGCAGCCAAGGTAGCGCAGCCTATGGCTACACCTTC.

The J gene is TRBJ1-5, the V gene TRBV9; D gene uncertain. Deletions cut 0 bases from V and 3 bases from J, with 7 bases between. This CDR3 spans 14 amino acids. Germline values: CDR1 SGDLS, CDR2 YYNGEE. The CDR3: CASSVEPINQPQHF. CDR3 in DNA: TGTGCCAGCAGCGTAGAGCCTATCAATCAGCCCCAGCATTTT.

The chain combines TRBV5-6 with TRBJ1-1; TRBD1 matches at 9 bases. Per the germline V gene, CDR1 is SGHDT and CDR2 is YYEEEE. The CDR3 covers 14 residues. Germline trimming cut 6 bases from V and 1 base from J; bases unmatched to any gene: 4. In DNA, the CDR3 is TGTGCCAGCACCCGGGACAGGGCGAACACTGAAGCTTTCTTT. This codes for CASTRDRANTEAFF. Using reference TRBV5-6 and TRBJ1-1 for the parts outside the CDR3, the full variable domain is DAGVTQSPTHLIKTRGQQVTLRCSPKSGHDTVSWYQQALGQGPQFIFQYYEEEERQRGNFPDRFSGHQFPNYSSELNVNALLLGDSALYLCASTRDRANTEAFFGQGTRLTVV.

The chain couples TRBV5-1 to TRBJ1-4; the match to TRBD1 covers 9 bases. Germline lookup yields CDR1 SGHRS and CDR2 YFSETQ. The CDR3 sequence is 14 residues long. V gave up 4 bases and J gave up 5 bases; unmatched junction bases: 3. CDR3 amino acids: CASSQTGGNEKLFF. CDR3 sequence (DNA): TGCGCCAGCAGCCAGACAGGGGGAAATGAAAAACTGTTTTTT.

This chain links TRBV11-2 with TRBJ2-7, with D maybe TRBD1 (5 bases). V lost 5 bases to trimming and J lost 7 bases, with 15 bases between them. The CDR3 is 13 amino acids. Germline assignment: CDR1 SGHAT and CDR2 FQNNGV. CDR3 coding DNA: TGTGCCAGCAGCACCTTCAACCACAGGGAGCAGTACTTC. It codes for CASSTFNHREQYF.

The chain uses TRBV2 and TRBJ1-5; a weak D match, TRBD1 (6 bases). This CDR3 is 16 amino acids long. Trimming took 6 bases from V and 6 from J, leaving 21 bases between them. Germline V lookup: CDR1 SNHLY, CDR2 FYNNEI. Here the CDR3 reads CASSPGGRARSQPQHF. The DNA of the CDR3 is TGTGCCAGCAGCCCGGGGGGGCGCGCGAGAAGTCAGCCCCAGCATTTT.

The V call is TRBV6-5, the J call TRBJ2-1, with 8 positions matching TRBD1. Germline CDR1 is MNHEY and CDR2 is SVGAGI. V lost 5 bases to trimming and J lost 4 bases; unmatched junction nucleotides: 7. The length of the CDR3 is 15 residues. CDR3 DNA: TGTGCCAGCAGTCTTCCGGGACAGGCATACAATGAGCAGTTCTTC. Translation: CASSLPGQAYNEQFF.

V gene TRBV12-5 combines with J gene TRBJ2-7; D perhaps matches TRBD1 (5 bases). The CDR3 length is 17 residues. V dropped 0 bases and J dropped 2 bases, with 17 bases sitting between them. Germline assignment: CDR1 LGHNT and CDR2 FRNRAP. CDR3 in DNA: TGTGCTAGTGGTTTGGTGTACAAGGCAGGGAACGCCTACGAGCAGTACTTC. Translation: CASGLVYKAGNAYEQYF.

The rearrangement links TRBV4-3 to TRBJ2-1; 7 nucleotides match TRBD2. J gave up 8 bases and V 5 bases, and 12 bases lay outside the gene matches. This CDR3 has 15 amino acids. CDR1 LGHNA and CDR2 YSLEER come from the germline V gene. CDR3 amino acids: CASSYTGGSADEQFF. CDR3 in DNA: TGCGCCAGCAGCTACACGGGGGGATCAGCTGATGAGCAGTTCTTC.

This clone was seen a few times. The V gene is TRBV4-1, the J gene TRBJ2-1; TRBD1 matches at 11 bases. This CDR3 comprises 15 residues. Germline-derived CDR1 and CDR2 are MGHRA and YSYEKL. Trimming at V came to 0 bases and at J to 9 bases, leaving 4 bases not matched to a gene. CDR3 in DNA: TGCGCCAGCAGCCAAGATGGACAGGGGGCAGGTGAGCAGTTCTTC. Translating it yields CASSQDGQGAGEQFF.

This clone was detected only once. This chain joins TRBV15 and TRBJ2-2, with D hard to call. The germline V gene has CDR1 LNHNV and CDR2 YYDKDF (reference sequence). Trimming cost V 5 bases and J 6 bases, with 10 bases left between them. The length of the CDR3 is 13 residues. The CDR3 nucleotides read TGTGCCACCAGCCCGGTCCTTCCCGGGGAGCTGTTTTTT. Translating gives CATSPVLPGELFF.

Of note for this clone: A read error may account for a junction end that differs from germline. The V call is TRBV5-1, the J call TRBJ2-6, with TRBD2 matching 7 bases. The CDR3 has 17 amino acids. The V gene's germline CDR1 is SGHRS and CDR2 YFSETQ. The CDR3 reads CASRLEAGSSGANVLTF. The CDR3 bases are TGCGCCAGCAGGTTGGAAGCGGGGAGCTCTGGGGCCAACGTCCTGACTTTC.

The gene calls are TRBV5-4 and TRBJ2-7; 8 positions agree with TRBD1. Germline V gene sequence: CDR1 SGHNT, CDR2 YYREEE (reference sequence). The length of the CDR3 is 15 residues. The V and J ends lost 2 bases and 3 bases, in that order; junction bases with no gene match: 7. In nucleotides, the CDR3 is TGTGCCAGCAGCTTTGACAGGGGAGAATACTACGAGCAGTACTTC. It is translated as CASSFDRGEYYEQYF.

The J gene is TRBJ2-5, the V gene TRBV28, with TRBD1 as a possible D gene (6 bases). The V end was cut by 5 bases, the J end by 4 bases, with 14 bases between. The V gene's germline CDR1 is MDHEN and CDR2 SYDVKM. The CDR3 runs 14 residues. This chain's CDR3 is CASSLYRERETQYF. The CDR3 DNA follows: TGTGCCAGCAGTCTCTACAGGGAGCGAGAGACCCAGTACTTC.

The chain uses TRBV7-8 and TRBJ2-1; a possible D gene is TRBD2 (6 bases). CDR1 is SGHVS, CDR2 FQNEAQ, per germline. The CDR3 consists of 16 residues. V shed 5 bases and J shed 2 bases, with 16 bases lying between them. The CDR3 DNA reads TGTGCCAGCAGCCTAACCTCCGGGACTGCCTACAATGAGCAGTTCTTC. This translates into CASSLTSGTAYNEQFF.

The V call is TRBV9, the J call TRBJ2-2; 11 bases map to TRBD1. J lost 6 bases, V lost 3 bases, and 7 bases had no gene match. The germline V gene encodes CDR1 SGDLS and CDR2 YYNGEE. The CDR3 covers 16 residues. CDR3 amino acids: CASSARTGGMAGELFF. CDR3 coding DNA: TGTGCCAGCAGCGCCAGGACAGGGGGCATGGCCGGGGAGCTGTTTTTT.

This clone showed up just once. The chain is built from TRBV7-9 and TRBJ2-5, with D possibly matching TRBD2 (5 bases). In germline, CDR1 is SEHNR, CDR2 FQNEAQ (reference sequence). The CDR3 is 15 residues long. Trimming took off 4 bases at V and 5 bases at J, with 17 bases between the two ends. The CDR3 region has the DNA TGTGCCAGCAGCTCGACTACAGTGTATTCGGAGACCCAGTACTTC. Protein: CASSSTTVYSETQYF.

The chain carries TRBV25-1 and TRBJ2-2; 7 bases agree with TRBD1. Trimming removed 6 bases from V and 6 bases from J; junction bases left unmatched: 13. This CDR3 is built from 16 residues. The germline gives CDR1 MGHDK, CDR2 SYGVNS. This CDR3 reads CASSGETGSISGELFF. In DNA, the CDR3 is TGTGCCAGCAGCGGGGAGACAGGGAGTATCTCCGGGGAGCTGTTTTTT.

CDR3 region: CASSQTGRGDTEAFF. CDR3 DNA: TGTGCCAGTAGTCAAACAGGACGCGGGGACACTGAAGCTTTCTTT. The chain is built from TRBV19 and TRBJ1-1; possible D gene TRBD1, 5 bases. CDR1 and CDR2 (germline): LNHDA, SQIVND (reference sequence). CDR3 length: 15 amino acids. The V end was cut by 5 bases, the J end by 3 bases, with 16 bases between.

The rearrangement links TRBV7-2 to TRBJ2-3, with 14 bases that match TRBD2. The junction had 1 base not matched to a gene; V was cut back by 3 bases and J by 8 bases. Germline assignment: CDR1 SGHTA and CDR2 FQGNSA. This CDR3 spans 14 amino acids. For the CDR3, the DNA is TGTGCCAGCAGCTTGACTAGCGGGGGGGGTACGCAGTATTTT. It codes for CASSLTSGGGTQYF.

This clone was seen only once. The chain joins TRBV11-2 to TRBJ2-2, with 7 bases matching TRBD1. Per germline, CDR1 SGHAT and CDR2 FQNNGV. V was pared by 3 bases and J by 4 bases, with 5 bases of the junction left unmatched. This CDR3 contains 15 residues. The CDR3 here is CASSLTGTGTGELFF. In nucleotides, the CDR3 is TGTGCCAGCAGCTTGACAGGGACGGGCACCGGGGAGCTGTTTTTT.

The chain combines TRBV7-9 with TRBJ1-1; the D gene is possibly TRBD1 (5 bases). The germline V and J ends were trimmed by 2 bases and 2 bases, with 9 bases remaining between them. The CDR3 covers 14 residues. The V gene's germline CDR1 is SEHNR and CDR2 FQNEAQ (reference sequence). DNA of the CDR3: TGTGCCAGCAGCTTACAGGGCCCCAACACTGAAGCTTTCTTT. It specifies CASSLQGPNTEAFF.

This rearrangement joins TRBV7-8 to TRBJ2-1, with 10 bases lining up with TRBD2. The CDR3 spans 17 residues. Germline-derived CDR1 and CDR2 are SGHVS and FQNEAQ. The V segment lost 4 bases and the J segment 8 bases; nucleotides outside the gene matches: 14. Written as DNA, the CDR3 is TGTGCCAGCAGCTCCCGTCCAGCGGGGGGGACTCTCTATGAGCAGTTCTTC. It yields the protein CASSSRPAGGTLYEQFF.

The chain has TRBV7-9 and TRBJ2-5; no definite D call. The CDR3 spans 14 residues. CDR1 and CDR2 (germline): SEHNR, FQNEAQ (reference sequence). V lost 3 bases to trimming and J lost 5 bases, with 13 bases between them. CDR3 sequence reads: CASSFAMVPETQYF. The CDR3 DNA reads as TGTGCCAGCAGCTTTGCTATGGTCCCGGAGACCCAGTACTTC.

V and J are TRBV6-4 and TRBJ2-2, with 11 bases identical to TRBD2. CDR3 length equals 16 residues. Germline V gene sequence: CDR1 MRHNA, CDR2 SNTAGT. The V and J ends lost 2 bases and 5 bases, in that order; junction bases with no gene match: 4. CDR3 protein: CASSDPSSGGTGELFF. The DNA for the CDR3 is TGTGCCAGCAGTGACCCCTCTAGCGGGGGGACCGGGGAGCTGTTTTTT.

This chain joins TRBV19 and TRBJ1-2, with 8 bases fitting TRBD1. Germline V gene data show CDR1 as LNHDA and CDR2 as SQIVND (reference sequence). This CDR3 is 14 amino acids long. The ends lost 3 bases at V and 8 bases at J; junction bases unmatched: 8. The CDR3, as DNA: TGTGCCAGTAGTATGATCCCCCGGGACAGGGGCTACACCTTC. Its translation: CASSMIPRDRGYTF.